The 27 T cell receptor beta chains below come from one sample, sequenced in a study of blood T cell repertoires in COVID-19. Measured with immunoSEQ multiplex PCR; TCRdb has only the in-frame clones, and not every one. This table holds approximately 40,000 clones, around 80% found once. Sequencing used peripheral blood. Source of these receptors: a man older than 75 with active or convalescent COVID-19.

This clone has more than one count but fewer than ten. The genes are TRBV19 and TRBJ2-1, with TRBD2 matching over 11 bases. Germline V gene data show CDR1 as LNHDA and CDR2 as SQIVND (reference sequence). The ends lost 10 bases at V and 4 bases at J; junction bases unmatched: 6. The CDR3 contains 14 residues. CDR3 protein: CATTGTSGYNEQFF. Here the CDR3 DNA reads TGTGCCACCACGGGGACTAGCGGATACAATGAGCAGTTCTTC.

The V and J genes are TRBV30 and TRBJ1-1, with 7 bases that match TRBD1. The CDR3 extends over 11 amino acids. J lost 8 bases, V lost 2 bases, and 2 bases had no gene match. Germline CDR1 and CDR2: GTSNPN and SVGIG (reference sequence). The CDR3 sequence: CAWSMGQEAFF. CDR3 in DNA: TGTGCCTGGAGTATGGGACAGGAAGCTTTCTTT.

The chain is built from TRBV5-1 and TRBJ1-2; a weak D match, TRBD1 (5 bases). This CDR3 spans 14 amino acids. Germline values: CDR1 SGHRS, CDR2 YFSETQ. V was pared by 0 bases and J by 5 bases, with 11 bases between. The CDR3 sequence is CASSLEVGTYGYTF. The DNA for the CDR3 is TGCGCCAGCAGCTTGGAAGTCGGGACTTATGGCTACACCTTC.

This clone showed up just once. This sequence joins TRBV28 and TRBJ1-4; D unresolved. CDR1 is MDHEN and CDR2 is SYDVKM in the germline V gene. The CDR3 runs 14 residues. Trimming left V 6 bases short and J 6 bases short, with 14 bases between. The chain's CDR3 is CASRYPDKDEKLFF. For the CDR3, the DNA is TGTGCCAGCAGGTACCCCGACAAGGATGAAAAACTGTTTTTT.

The CDR3, as DNA: TGTGCCAGCAGTTTGTCCAGGGGTGGGTTTGGTTCACCCCTCCACTTT. It translates to CASSLSRGGFGSPLHF. The chain is built from TRBV28 and TRBJ1-6, with D possibly matching TRBD1 (6 bases). CDR3 length equals 16 residues. CDR1 MDHEN and CDR2 SYDVKM come from the germline V gene. Trimming took 3 bases from V and 9 from J, leaving 18 bases between them.

This chain uses TRBV9 with TRBJ2-1, with D possibly being TRBD2 (5 bases). Germline CDR1 and CDR2: SGDLS and YYNGEE. Trimming took 0 bases from V and 0 from J, leaving 10 bases between them. The CDR3 spans 16 residues. The DNA for the CDR3 is TGTGCCAGCAGCGTAGCAGGAGGAAGCTCCTACAATGAGCAGTTCTTC. Translated: CASSVAGGSSYNEQFF.

The chain links TRBV6-5 to TRBJ1-1; the D is unclear. Germline V gene sequence: CDR1 MNHEY, CDR2 SVGAGI. This CDR3 has 12 amino acids. The V gene lost 2 bases and the J gene lost 5 bases, with 6 bases spanning the gap. CDR3 in DNA: TGTGCCAGCAGTTACCGGGATACTGAAGCTTTCTTT. Protein sequence: CASSYRDTEAFF.

J is TRBJ1-4 and V is TRBV27; D might be TRBD1 (5 bases). V dropped 1 base and J dropped 3 bases, with 12 bases sitting between them. This CDR3 region has 16 residues. The V gene's germline CDR1 is MNHEY and CDR2 SMNVEV (reference sequence). As DNA, the CDR3 is TGTGCCAGCAGTTTATTGCCGGGACTGGCTAATGAAAAACTGTTTTTT. This gives the protein CASSLLPGLANEKLFF.

CDR3 DNA sequence: TGTGCCAGCAGCTCAGGACAGGGGCCAAATTCACCCCTCCACTTT. Translation: CASSSGQGPNSPLHF. J is TRBJ1-6 and V is TRBV7-9; 9 positions agree with TRBD1. Unmatched junction bases numbered 5, after V lost 4 bases and J lost 7 bases. Germline CDR1 reads SEHNR; CDR2 reads FQNEAQ (reference sequence). This CDR3 spans 15 amino acids.

This clone was detected only once. The V and J genes are TRBV10-3 and TRBJ2-3; TRBD1 might be the D (6 bases). The V end was cut by 7 bases, the J end by 0 bases, with 14 bases between. The CDR3 is made up of 15 amino acids. The germline V gene encodes CDR1 ENHRY and CDR2 SYGVKD. The CDR3 loop is CAIKARDTSTDTQYF. The DNA for the CDR3 is TGTGCCATCAAGGCAAGGGACACTAGCACAGATACGCAGTATTTT.

The V call is TRBV19, the J call TRBJ2-1; D remains ambiguous. The V gene lost 0 bases and the J gene lost 7 bases, with 7 bases spanning the gap. Looked up from germline, CDR1 is LNHDA and CDR2 is SQIVND (reference sequence). The CDR3 is 13 amino acids. The CDR3 loop reads CASSIDSGNEQFF. The CDR3 DNA reads as TGTGCCAGTAGTATAGACTCAGGTAATGAGCAGTTCTTC.

This clone was observed a handful of times. The chain carries TRBV19 and TRBJ2-3; TRBD1 matches 7 bases. The CDR3 runs 14 residues. The J segment lost 5 bases and the V segment lost 3 bases, leaving 5 bases of the junction unmatched. Germline V gene data show CDR1 as LNHDA and CDR2 as SQIVND (reference sequence). In DNA, the CDR3 is TGTGCCAGTAGTATCCGGGACAGAAGAGATACGCAGTATTTT. It is translated as CASSIRDRRDTQYF.

This chain links TRBV7-3 with TRBJ2-2; D remains ambiguous. Trimming stripped 2 bases from V and 7 bases from J, with 8 bases between. In germline, CDR1 is SGHTA, CDR2 FQGTGA. This CDR3 is 13 amino acids long. DNA of the CDR3: TGTGCCAGCAGCTTACATCTAGGCGGGGAGCTGTTTTTT. It codes for CASSLHLGGELFF.

The CDR3 DNA reads TGTGCCAGTACCCCTGTCGCGGGACCCTACGAGCAGTACTTC. As protein: CASTPVAGPYEQYF. The chain has TRBV19 and TRBJ2-7; a possible D gene is TRBD2 (6 bases). This CDR3 contains 14 residues. The germline V and J ends were trimmed by 7 bases and 2 bases, with 15 bases remaining between them. Germline CDR1 LNHDA, CDR2 SQIVND (reference sequence).

This chain links TRBV29-1 with TRBJ1-2; TRBD1 matches at 10 bases. Trimming took 7 bases from V and 4 from J; bases not matched to a gene: 6. The CDR3 spans 13 residues. Germline CDR1 and CDR2: SQVTM and ANQGSEA. CDR3 bases: TGCAGCGCAGGGACAGGGGTCGTCTATGGCTACACCTTC. This encodes CSAGTGVVYGYTF.

V is TRBV5-8 and J is TRBJ1-2; D is unclear. Trimming took 4 bases from V and 4 from J, leaving 8 bases between them. Germline V gives CDR1 SGHTS, CDR2 YDEGEE. CDR3 size: 12 residues. This CDR3 reads CASSETFYGYTF. The CDR3 nucleotides read TGTGCCAGCAGCGAAACATTCTATGGCTACACCTTC.

Regarding this clone: Additional DNA sequences in this sample encode the identical CDR3. The chain carries TRBV5-1 and TRBJ1-6, with a weak D call TRBD1 (6 bases). Trimming left V 0 bases short and J 7 bases short, with 8 bases between. Germline V lookup: CDR1 SGHRS, CDR2 YFSETQ. This CDR3 has 14 amino acids. Written as DNA, the CDR3 is TGCGCCAGCAGCTTGGAGGGGGGGAATTCACCCCTCCACTTT. It encodes CASSLEGGNSPLHF.

This chain connects TRBV19 to TRBJ1-3; no firm D call. Trimming took 5 bases from V and 0 from J, leaving 8 bases between them. Germline V gene data show CDR1 as LNHDA and CDR2 as SQIVND (reference sequence). CDR3 length: 14 amino acids. CDR3 bases: TGTGCCAGTAGTGTTAGCAGCTCTGGAAACACCATATATTTT. Its translation: CASSVSSSGNTIYF. Full variable domain (outside the CDR3, taken from reference TRBV19 and TRBJ1-3): DGGITQSPKYLFRKEGQNVTLSCEQNLNHDAMYWYRQDPGQGLRLIYYSQIVNDFQKGDIAEGYSVSREKKESFPLTVTSAQKNPTAFYLCASSVSSSGNTIYFGEGSWLTVV.

This chain links TRBV24-1 with TRBJ2-7; 10 bases match TRBD1. The CDR3 runs to 14 residues. Germline assignment: CDR1 KGHDR and CDR2 SFDVKD. V gave up 4 bases and J gave up 4 bases; unmatched junction bases: 3. In nucleotides, the CDR3 is TGTGCCACCAGTGACGGGACAGGGGCTTACGAGCAGTACTTC. It encodes CATSDGTGAYEQYF.

The chain links TRBV5-6 to TRBJ1-2; D not resolved. With 6 bases removed from V and 8 bases from J, the gap between germline ends came to 17 bases. The CDR3 is 13 residues long. Germline V gene data show CDR1 as SGHDT and CDR2 as YYEEEE. The CDR3 DNA follows: TGTGCCAGCATCGGTCGGGCCCCGGGGGGCTACACCTTC. Translated, it gives CASIGRAPGGYTF.

As DNA, the CDR3 is TGTGCCAGCAGCAAGTGTGGGGGACCGGGACAGGATCGGGCTAATGAAAAACTGTTTTTT. Its protein product is CASSKCGGPGQDRANEKLFF. The V and J genes are TRBV21-1 and TRBJ1-4; the listed D gene, TRBD1, was not tested against the DNA. TRBV21-1 is a pseudogene. CDR3 length: 20 residues.

The chain couples TRBV6-5 to TRBJ1-2; D might be TRBD1 (5 bases). The CDR3 is made up of 15 amino acids. With 4 bases removed from V and 1 base from J, the gap between germline ends came to 13 bases. The germline gives CDR1 MNHEY, CDR2 SVGAGI. This CDR3 is CASSSRQNLNYGYTF. The CDR3 DNA sequence: TGTGCCAGCAGTTCCCGACAGAACCTTAACTATGGCTACACCTTC.

The V call is TRBV9, the J call TRBJ1-2; D not resolved. This CDR3 comprises 11 residues. Trimming left V 3 bases short and J 8 bases short, with 8 bases between. Germline V gene data show CDR1 as SGDLS and CDR2 as YYNGEE. This CDR3 reads CASSAFGGYTF. CDR3 bases: TGTGCCAGCAGCGCCTTCGGGGGCTACACCTTC.

J is TRBJ1-6 and V is TRBV28; 7 bases map to TRBD1. CDR3 length equals 14 residues. The V gene's germline CDR1 is MDHEN and CDR2 SYDVKM. With V trimmed by 5 bases and J by 2 bases, 0 bases remained unmatched. The chain's CDR3 is CASSGTAYNSPLHF. In nucleotides, the CDR3 is TGTGCCAGCAGTGGGACAGCCTATAATTCACCCCTCCACTTT.

The chain recombines TRBV7-8 with TRBJ2-1; D uncertain. This CDR3 is built from 11 residues. Germline V gene lookup returns CDR1 SGHVS and CDR2 FQNEAQ. Trimming removed 5 bases at V and 4 bases at J, with 3 bases between. CDR3 in amino acids: CASSPYNEQFF. Written as DNA, the CDR3 is TGTGCCAGCAGCCCTTACAATGAGCAGTTCTTC.

V gene TRBV7-2 combines with J gene TRBJ2-1, with a possible D match to TRBD2 (7 bases). Looked up from germline, CDR1 is SGHTA and CDR2 is FQGNSA. The germline V and J ends were trimmed by 1 base and 3 bases, with 10 bases remaining between them. The CDR3 totals 15 residues. CDR3 residues: CASSLGGGGYNEQFF. CDR3 nucleotide sequence: TGTGCCAGCAGCTTAGGGGGAGGGGGCTACAATGAGCAGTTCTTC.

The chain carries TRBV7-6 and TRBJ1-4, with 9 bases that match TRBD1. With V trimmed by 5 bases and J by 7 bases, 8 bases remained unmatched. The CDR3 is 15 amino acids. Germline V gene lookup returns CDR1 SGHVS and CDR2 FNYEAQ. The CDR3 here is CASSLWTGEREKLFF. Written as DNA, the CDR3 is TGTGCCAGCAGCCTCTGGACAGGGGAACGTGAAAAACTGTTTTTT. Drawing the rest from reference TRBV7-6 and TRBJ1-4, the complete variable domain is GAGVSQSPRYKVTKRGQDVALRCDPISGHVSLYWYRQALGQGPEFLTYFNYEAQQDKSGLPNDRFSAERPEGSISTLTIQRTEQRDSAMYRCASSLWTGEREKLFFGSGTQLSVL.